This T cell receptor (beta chain) was sequenced in a study of blood T cell repertoires in COVID-19. Study summary: Both acute and convalescent COVID-19 samples were obtained from the United States, Italy and Spain. In each case, the material was cDNA or gDNA derived from T cells, B-cell-depleted T cells, or PBMCs.

In the original analysis: Reference gene primer amplification gave estimated nucleated cell counts. The table came from immunoSEQ multiplex PCR; TCRdb's copy has only in-frame clones and leaves some out. V and J calls and clone size are copied from that table; D and trimming were computed from the DNA. The repertoire has about 100,000 clones, more than 80% of them found once; the top ten carry 4% to 5.5%. From germline, CDR1 is LGHDT and CDR2 YNNKEL (reference sequence). Trimming took 4 bases from V and 2 from J; bases not matched to a gene: 2. The CDR3 contains 13 residues. J is TRBJ2-7 and V is TRBV3-1 (or the pseudogene TRBV3-2); 7 bases map to TRBD2. The TCR comes from a human donor in a cohort sampled during active COVID-19. The sequencing input was peripheral blood. The CDR3 DNA follows: TGTGCCAGCAGCCTCGGACTAGCCTACGAGCAGTACTTC. Protein product: CASSLGLAYEQYF.